The 17 T cell receptor beta chains reported below all come from one sample, sequenced in a study of cytomegalovirus exposure and HLA in healthy donors (dated by TCRdb to about 2017). The library was obtained by the immunoSEQ multiplex PCR assay. For the multiplex PCR, a mixture combining 60 forward primers for TCR Vbeta segments and 13 reverse primers for TCR Jbeta segments was used. TCRdb took this table from immuneACCESS and kept in-frame rearrangements with V and J called. Such tables lack part of the clones; where checked against another copy, unresolved V genes explain under half of the gap, and the rest is unexplained. In all, the sample holds 150,000 to 200,000 clones, and over 75% of those were seen once. Under 3% of the sample is held by the ten biggest clonotypes. Sequencing was done on a sample of PBMCs. These receptors originate from a woman in her forties or fifties in good health and CMV-seronegative.

This clone was recorded a few times. The chain recombines TRBV4-2 with TRBJ2-7; 14 bases match TRBD2. Germline CDR1 LGHNA, CDR2 YNFKEQ. V lost 4 bases to trimming and J lost 0 bases; unmatched junction nucleotides: 8. The length of the CDR3 is 18 residues. CDR3 DNA: TGTGCCAGCAGCCCATGGACTAGCGGGAGGATCCTCTCCTACGAGCAGTACTTC. This encodes CASSPWTSGRILSYEQYF.

This clone was detected only a few times. CDR3 coding DNA: TGCGCCAGCAGTGAGGGAGTAGCGGACACAGATACGCAGTATTTT. Translated, it gives CASSEGVADTDTQYF. The chain employs TRBV10-1 and TRBJ2-3; a weak D match, TRBD2 (6 bases). The ends were cut back, 2 bases at V and 2 bases at J, with 11 bases in the middle. The CDR3 totals 15 residues. CDR1 is WNHNN, CDR2 SYGVQD, per germline (reference sequence).

The chain recombines TRBV4-1 with TRBJ2-3; tentative D call: TRBD2 (6 bases). This CDR3 region has 14 residues. Germline lookup yields CDR1 MGHRA and CDR2 YSYEKL. V lost 3 bases and J lost 0, with 7 bases in between. In DNA, the CDR3 is TGCGCCAGCAGCCAGAGCGGGAGCACAGATACGCAGTATTTT. It encodes CASSQSGSTDTQYF.

The chain links TRBV27 to TRBJ2-5, with 10 bases lining up with TRBD2. Germline V CDR1 and CDR2: MNHEY, SMNVEV (reference sequence). This CDR3 is 16 amino acids long. V was clipped by 3 bases and J by 2 bases; unmatched bases: 6. CDR3 loop: CASSFPRTSGQETQYF. The CDR3 nucleotides read TGTGCCAGCAGTTTCCCCCGGACTAGCGGACAAGAGACCCAGTACTTC.

The V call is TRBV5-1, the J call TRBJ2-7, with a weak D call TRBD1 (6 bases). The CDR3 length is 14 residues. V lost 3 bases, J lost 6 bases, and 16 bases lay in between. In germline, CDR1 is SGHRS, CDR2 YFSETQ. CDR3 loop: CASSSLPSGVEQYF. The CDR3 region has the DNA TGCGCCAGCAGCTCCCTCCCTTCAGGGGTCGAGCAGTACTTC.

The V call is TRBV7-9, the J call TRBJ1-1; D unclear. This CDR3 contains 11 residues. V was clipped by 3 bases and J by 6 bases, with 5 bases between them. Germline-derived CDR1 and CDR2 are SEHNR and FQNEAQ (reference sequence). The CDR3 loop is CASSLSAEAFF. Here the CDR3 DNA reads TGTGCCAGCAGCTTGAGCGCTGAAGCTTTCTTT.

The V gene is TRBV11-3, the J gene TRBJ2-1; maybe TRBD1 (6 bases). The V gene lost 1 base and the J gene lost 9 bases, with 10 bases spanning the gap. This CDR3 region has 13 residues. In germline, CDR1 is SGHNT, CDR2 YENEEA. The CDR3 bases are TGTGCCAGCAGCTTAGTAACAGGGTTTGAGCAGTTCTTC. It translates to CASSLVTGFEQFF.

The chain is built from TRBV7-9 and TRBJ2-1; 11 nucleotides align to TRBD2. The CDR3 contains 17 residues. In germline, CDR1 is SEHNR, CDR2 FQNEAQ (reference sequence). J gave up 4 bases and V 0 bases, and 5 bases lay outside the gene matches. CDR3 nucleotide sequence: TGTGCCAGCAGCTTAGCGGGGACTAGCGGATTTTACAATGAGCAGTTCTTC. Translated: CASSLAGTSGFYNEQFF.

This rearrangement joins TRBV27 to TRBJ2-1; D perhaps matches TRBD2 (5 bases). This CDR3 region has 13 residues. V dropped 7 bases and J dropped 6 bases, with 13 bases sitting between them. Germline V CDR1 and CDR2: MNHEY, SMNVEV (reference sequence). CDR3 in amino acids: CASTRSRGNEQFF. The DNA of the CDR3 is TGTGCCAGCACCCGGAGCCGGGGCAATGAGCAGTTCTTC.

The chain recombines TRBV15 with TRBJ2-7, with 8 bases identical to TRBD2. Germline CDR1 and CDR2: LNHNV and YYDKDF (reference sequence). The length of the CDR3 is 15 residues. J was trimmed by 3 bases and V by 0 bases; bases with no gene match: 4. CDR3 amino acids: CATSRDAGGNYEQYF. CDR3 bases: TGTGCCACCAGCAGAGATGCGGGAGGAAACTACGAGCAGTACTTC.

The rearrangement uses TRBV2 and TRBJ2-6, with 9 bases lining up with TRBD2. V was pared by 8 bases and J by 4 bases, with 6 bases of the junction left unmatched. Germline loops: CDR1 SNHLY, CDR2 FYNNEI. There are 15 residues in the CDR3. The CDR3 DNA reads as TGTGCCAGCGGCGGGAGGGGGACCGGGGCCAACGTCCTGACTTTC. This translates into CASGGRGTGANVLTF.

V and J are TRBV6-5 and TRBJ2-5; 7 nucleotides agree with TRBD1. The DNA end favors TRBJ2-7, so the J call may be wrong. CDR3 length: 15 residues. Germline CDR1 is MNHEY and CDR2 is SVGAGI. CDR3 in amino acids: CASSYSRQGHYEQYF. CDR3 DNA sequence: TGTGCCAGCAGTTACTCTCGACAGGGTCACTACGAGCAGTACTTC.

This chain joins TRBV27 and TRBJ2-3; TRBD2 agrees at 15 bases. This CDR3 has 16 amino acids. J gave up 4 bases and V 6 bases, and 5 bases lay outside the gene matches. The germline V gene has CDR1 MNHEY and CDR2 SMNVEV (reference sequence). The DNA for the CDR3 is TGTGCCAGCAGCACTGGACTAGCGGGAGGGCCAGATACGCAGTATTTT. Its protein is CASSTGLAGGPDTQYF.

In its sample, this clone was seen once. J is TRBJ2-1 and V is TRBV21-1; the table's D call TRBD2 went unverified against the DNA. TRBV21-1 is shown as a pseudogene. The CDR3 has 13 residues. The CDR3 here is CASSTGSYNEQFF. DNA of the CDR3: TGTGCCAGCAGCACGGGGTCCTACAATGAGCAGTTCTTC.

This chain uses TRBV27 with TRBJ2-3; no reliable D call. Germline CDR1 reads MNHEY; CDR2 reads SMNVEV (reference sequence). V was pared by 6 bases and J by 1 base, with 20 bases between. The CDR3 spans 17 residues. For the CDR3, the DNA is TGTGCCAGCAGCCCTTCTGCCCCGCGAATGGGCACAGATACGCAGTATTTT. It translates to CASSPSAPRMGTDTQYF.

Here the CDR3 reads CASRSPGHFYEQYF. DNA of the CDR3: TGTGCCAGCCGCTCACCGGGACACTTCTACGAGCAGTACTTC. The genes are TRBV28 and TRBJ2-7; TRBD1 might be the D (6 bases). This CDR3 is 14 amino acids long. CDR1 is MDHEN and CDR2 is SYDVKM in the germline V gene. V lost 8 bases and J 3 bases, leaving 17 bases between the germline ends. The full variable domain, completed using reference TRBV28 and TRBJ2-7, is DVKVTQSSRYLVKRTGEKVFLECVQDMDHENMFWYRQDPGLGLRLIYFSYDVKMKEKGDIPEGYSVSREKKERFSLILESASTNQTSMYLCASRSPGHFYEQYFGPGTRLTVT.

This clone was counted between two and nine times. The chain has TRBV28 and TRBJ2-7, with a weak D call TRBD1 (5 bases). The germline V and J ends were trimmed by 3 bases and 3 bases, with 12 bases remaining between them. CDR3 length: 14 residues. CDR1 is MDHEN, CDR2 SYDVKM, per germline. CDR3 in DNA: TGTGCCAGCAGTTTTAGACAGACACTCTACGAGCAGTACTTC. Protein sequence: CASSFRQTLYEQYF.